The 17 T cell receptor beta chains presented below share a single source sample, sequenced in a study of CD8 T cells in seronegative destructive rheumatoid arthritis. Libraries were prepared by immunoSEQ multiplex PCR; TCRdb keeps only in-frame clonotypes and omits some of them. The sample lists 13,000 or so clones; over 80% were seen once. The sequenced sample was CD8+ T cells from blood. The receptor set was obtained from a woman aged 30-50 years with seronegative destructive rheumatoid arthritis.

The rearrangement uses TRBV7-8 and TRBJ1-2, with D perhaps TRBD1 (5 bases). Trimming took off 1 base at V and 6 bases at J, with 12 bases between the two ends. Germline CDR1 and CDR2: SGHVS and FQNEAQ. The CDR3 totals 14 residues. CDR3 residues: CASSLGVSGDGYTF. In DNA, the CDR3 is TGTGCCAGCAGCTTAGGGGTTTCGGGGGATGGCTACACCTTC.

This clone came up a few times. This rearrangement joins TRBV7-6 to TRBJ1-6; D call uncertain. The germline gives CDR1 SGHVS, CDR2 FNYEAQ. This CDR3 has 16 amino acids. Trimming pared 6 bases from V and 8 bases from J, leaving 20 bases between. DNA for the CDR3: TGTGCCAGCAGTCTTACCCTCGGCGGGGAGGATTCACCCCTCCACTTT. Protein sequence: CASSLTLGGEDSPLHF.

The chain's CDR3 is CASSGTGSYNEQFF. CDR3 nucleotide sequence: TGTGCCAGCAGCGGGACAGGGAGTTACAATGAGCAGTTCTTC. The J gene is TRBJ2-1, the V gene TRBV27; 9 nucleotides agree with TRBD1. The CDR3 has 14 residues. CDR1 MNHEY and CDR2 SMNVEV come from the germline V gene (reference sequence). V trimming: 6 bases; J trimming: 4 bases; junction bases outside the gene matches: 4.

The V call is TRBV4-2, the J call TRBJ2-2, with TRBD2 identical over 9 bases. Looked up from germline, CDR1 is LGHNA and CDR2 is YNFKEQ. The CDR3 runs to 16 residues. The V segment lost 2 bases and the J segment 5 bases; nucleotides outside the gene matches: 6. This CDR3 is CASSQQRGAGTGELFF. CDR3 in DNA: TGTGCCAGCAGCCAACAGCGGGGGGCCGGAACCGGGGAGCTGTTTTTT.

The CDR3, as DNA: TGTGCCAGCAGACCTACAGGGGGGGATCAGCCCCAGCATTTT. This sequence encodes CASRPTGGDQPQHF. The V call is TRBV2, the J call TRBJ1-5; 8 nucleotides match TRBD1. This CDR3 contains 14 residues. Germline V gene data show CDR1 as SNHLY and CDR2 as FYNNEI. Trimming at V came to 6 bases and at J to 5 bases, leaving 6 bases not matched to a gene.

This clone was counted once. V and J are TRBV7-8 and TRBJ2-5; 11 nucleotides align to TRBD2. V shed 1 base and J 5 bases; nucleotides not matched to a gene: 9. CDR1 and CDR2 (germline): SGHVS, FQNEAQ. CDR3 length: 17 residues. CDR3 region: CASSLVGSGGARETQYF. The CDR3 DNA is TGTGCCAGCAGCTTAGTTGGTAGCGGGGGGGCCAGGGAGACCCAGTACTTC.

The chain joins TRBV7-2 to TRBJ2-5, with D perhaps matching TRBD2 (7 bases). Germline V gives CDR1 SGHTA, CDR2 FQGNSA. The length of the CDR3 is 15 residues. Between the trimmed V and J ends, which lost 5 bases and 5 bases, there was a span of 18 bases. DNA for the CDR3: TGTGCCAGCAGCCGGTCCGGGGGGCTCGGGGAGACCCAGTACTTC. Protein: CASSRSGGLGETQYF.

J is TRBJ1-1 and V is TRBV7-8, with D hard to call. Germline V gene data show CDR1 as SGHVS and CDR2 as FQNEAQ. The CDR3 totals 13 residues. With 1 base removed from V and 4 bases from J, the gap between germline ends came to 7 bases. As DNA, the CDR3 is TGTGCCAGCAGCTTAGATGCGGCCACTGAAGCTTTCTTT. This sequence encodes CASSLDAATEAFF. The whole variable domain, filled in from reference TRBV7-8 and TRBJ1-1, reads GAGVSQSPRYKVAKRGQDVALRCDPISGHVSLFWYQQALGQGPEFLTYFQNEAQLDKSGLPSDRFFAERPEGSVSTLKIQRTQQEDSAVYLCASSLDAATEAFFGQGTRLTVV.

The chain combines TRBV29-1 with TRBJ2-5; tentatively, D is TRBD1 (5 bases). Per the germline V gene, CDR1 is SQVTM and CDR2 is ANQGSEA. Trimming left V 3 bases short and J 5 bases short, with 13 bases between. The CDR3 is 13 amino acids. CDR3: CSVDGQGWETQYF. The CDR3, as DNA: TGCAGCGTTGATGGGCAGGGTTGGGAGACCCAGTACTTC.

The chain combines TRBV7-2 with TRBJ2-7; D not certain. V gave up 1 base and J gave up 3 bases, with 7 bases separating them. The CDR3 runs to 13 residues. The germline V gene has CDR1 SGHTA and CDR2 FQGNSA. CDR3 bases: TGTGCCAGCAGCTTAGGGCCACGCTACGAGCAGTACTTC. It specifies CASSLGPRYEQYF.

CDR3 loop: CASSPMGQGRTTEAFF. The DNA for the CDR3 is TGTGCCAGCAGCCCTATGGGACAGGGGCGCACCACTGAAGCTTTCTTT. The rearrangement uses TRBV7-8 and TRBJ1-1; 10 bases line up with TRBD1. The CDR3 length is 16 residues. The germline V gene has CDR1 SGHVS and CDR2 FQNEAQ. V was pared by 5 bases and J by 4 bases, with 10 bases of the junction left unmatched.

This clone was recorded only once. The CDR3, as DNA: TGTGCCAGCAGTGAATTGGGACAGGTCTATAATTCACCCCTCCACTTT. Protein sequence: CASSELGQVYNSPLHF. V is TRBV2 and J is TRBJ1-6; 8 positions match TRBD1. The CDR3 is 16 amino acids. Losses at the gene ends were 2 bases for V and 3 bases for J; bases not matched to a gene: 3. Germline lookup yields CDR1 SNHLY and CDR2 FYNNEI.

The chain combines TRBV6-5 with TRBJ2-3; D perhaps matches TRBD2 (6 bases). V was pared by 2 bases and J by 7 bases, with 13 bases between. Germline CDR1 and CDR2: MNHEY and SVGAGI. The CDR3 consists of 14 residues. The DNA of the CDR3 is TGTGCCAGCAGTTACAGTGGGGGGTCGAATACGCAGTATTTT. It specifies CASSYSGGSNTQYF.

The chain recombines TRBV29-1 with TRBJ2-3, with unresolved D. V lost 1 base, J lost 7 bases, and 18 bases lay in between. The CDR3 has 15 residues. Germline-derived CDR1 and CDR2 are SQVTM and ANQGSEA. The CDR3 region is CSVEVPDLPANTQYF. In DNA, the CDR3 is TGCAGCGTTGAAGTGCCCGACTTACCAGCGAATACGCAGTATTTT.

The chain combines TRBV7-8 with TRBJ2-7, with 12 bases matching TRBD1. The CDR3 covers 16 residues. From germline, CDR1 is SGHVS and CDR2 FQNEAQ. Trimming removed 1 base from V and 7 bases from J; junction bases left unmatched: 8. The CDR3 region is CASSLVPGTGGFEQYF. For the CDR3, the DNA is TGTGCCAGCAGCTTAGTCCCCGGGACAGGGGGCTTTGAGCAGTACTTC.

This clone has just a few counts. The chain recombines TRBV6-5 with TRBJ2-2, with D possibly being TRBD2 (5 bases). Trimming removed 6 bases from V and 5 bases from J, with 16 bases in between. The CDR3 contains 15 residues. Germline loops: CDR1 MNHEY, CDR2 SVGAGI. Here the CDR3 DNA reads TGTGCCAGCAGCAAACCGGGATTGGGGACCGGGGAGCTGTTTTTT. Translated: CASSKPGLGTGELFF.

The chain has TRBV6-1 and TRBJ1-5, with 12 bases that match TRBD1. CDR3 length: 15 residues. The ends lost 4 bases at V and 6 bases at J; junction bases unmatched: 4. CDR1 is MNHNS and CDR2 is SASEGT in the germline V gene. CDR3 sequence: CASSAGQGAGQPQHF. The CDR3 nucleotides are TGTGCCAGCAGTGCGGGACAGGGGGCAGGTCAGCCCCAGCATTTT.